Presented here are 32 T cell receptor beta chains from one specimen sequenced in a study of T cell responses to AZD1222 COVID-19 vaccine. This table comes from immunoSEQ multiplex PCR, and its TCRdb copy is limited to in-frame clones, with some not included. The sample consists of some 160,000 clones, roughly 92% of them appearing once. The input for sequencing was peripheral blood, taken on day 0 of AZD1222 vaccination. The receptor source for this set is an adult in good health.

This chain connects TRBV6-5 to TRBJ1-2; D uncertain. This CDR3 comprises 13 residues. V lost 7 bases, J lost 8 bases, and 17 bases lay in between. CDR1 is MNHEY and CDR2 is SVGAGI in the germline V gene. In DNA, the CDR3 is TGTGCCAGCAATCCAATGGGAGTCGGGGGCTACACCTTC. It encodes CASNPMGVGGYTF.

This chain uses TRBV5-1 with TRBJ2-2, with 7 nucleotides matching TRBD1. The CDR3 has 15 amino acids. The junction had 3 bases not matched to a gene; V was cut back by 1 base and J by 3 bases. CDR1 is SGHRS, CDR2 YFSETQ, per germline. The CDR3 nucleotides are TGCGCCAGCAGCTTGAGGCAGGGGGACACCGGGGAGCTGTTTTTT. This encodes CASSLRQGDTGELFF.

The chain has TRBV5-4 and TRBJ2-5, with 12 bases lining up with TRBD2. Germline V gene sequence: CDR1 SGHNT, CDR2 YYREEE (reference sequence). Losses at the gene ends were 0 bases for V and 4 bases for J; bases not matched to a gene: 4. The CDR3 runs 16 residues. CDR3 nucleotides: TGTGCCAGCAGCTTGGGGACTAGCGGGACGTTAGAGACCCAGTACTTC. Protein: CASSLGTSGTLETQYF. Combining the CDR3 with reference TRBV5-4 and TRBJ2-5 gives the whole variable domain ETGVTQSPTHLIKTRGQQVTLRCSSQSGHNTVSWYQQALGQGPQFIFQYYREEENGRGNFPPRFSGLQFPNYSSELNVNALELDDSALYLCASSLGTSGTLETQYFGPGTRLLVL.

This chain joins TRBV7-9 and TRBJ1-6; D is uncertain. Trimming removed 3 bases from V and 6 bases from J, with 9 bases in between. The CDR3 sequence is 14 residues long. The germline gives CDR1 SEHNR, CDR2 FQNEAQ (reference sequence). For the CDR3, the DNA is TGTGCCAGCAGCTTCGACGGACTTAATTCACCCCTCCACTTT. It yields the protein CASSFDGLNSPLHF.

CDR3: CASSYAEQETQYF. Written as DNA, the CDR3 is TGTGCCAGCAGTTACGCGGAGCAAGAGACCCAGTACTTC. The chain couples TRBV6-2 or TRBV6-3 to TRBJ2-5; D is uncertain. The CDR3 length is 13 residues. Trimming shortened V by 2 bases and J by 2 bases, and 6 bases separated the two germline ends. Germline V CDR1 and CDR2: MNHEY, SVGEGT.

The table lists this clone with a few counts. The CDR3, as DNA: TGTGCCAGCAGCTTACCTGGACAGGGGGCGGCCGCCGGGGAGCTGTTTTTT. It yields the protein CASSLPGQGAAAGELFF. This sequence joins TRBV5-4 and TRBJ2-2, with 11 bases lining up with TRBD1. The CDR3 loop spans 17 amino acids. Germline-derived CDR1 and CDR2 are SGHNT and YYREEE (reference sequence). J gave up 6 bases and V 2 bases, and 9 bases lay outside the gene matches.

This clone has just a few counts. The rearrangement links TRBV7-8 to TRBJ2-1; 11 nucleotides align to TRBD2. Germline loops: CDR1 SGHVS, CDR2 FQNEAQ. V shed 6 bases, J shed 0 bases, and the junction held 4 bases outside the gene matches. This CDR3 contains 16 residues. The CDR3 reads CASRPSGRSSYNEQFF. The CDR3 DNA reads as TGTGCCAGCAGACCTAGCGGGAGGAGCTCCTACAATGAGCAGTTCTTC.

V is TRBV18 and J is TRBJ1-2; 10 positions agree with TRBD1. Germline CDR1 and CDR2: KGHSH and LQKENI. The CDR3 runs 15 residues. V lost 5 bases to trimming and J lost 8 bases; unmatched junction nucleotides: 11. The CDR3 reads CASSSGGQGTSGYTF. CDR3 nucleotides: TGTGCCAGCTCATCCGGGGGACAGGGGACGAGCGGCTACACCTTC.

The genes are TRBV27 and TRBJ1-1; D call uncertain. CDR1 and CDR2 (germline): MNHEY, SMNVEV (reference sequence). CDR3 size: 14 residues. Trimming took off 7 bases at V and 2 bases at J, with 14 bases between the two ends. The CDR3 nucleotides are TGTGCCAGCAACGGCTACCCCCTCAACACTGAAGCTTTCTTT. It codes for CASNGYPLNTEAFF.

This chain joins TRBV12-3 or TRBV12-4 and TRBJ2-7; perhaps TRBD2 as D (6 bases). Between the trimmed V and J ends, which lost 6 bases and 0 bases, there was a span of 9 bases. This CDR3 is built from 13 residues. The CDR3 is CASRLAYSYEQYF. In DNA form, the CDR3 reads TGTGCCAGCAGACTAGCATACTCCTACGAGCAGTACTTC.

The chain recombines TRBV4-1 with TRBJ2-1; 7 bases agree with TRBD2. Germline CDR1 and CDR2: MGHRA and YSYEKL. The CDR3 has 15 amino acids. Unmatched junction bases numbered 6, after V lost 0 bases and J lost 7 bases. The CDR3 DNA reads TGCGCCAGCAGCCAAGATTGGGCTAGCGGAAATGAGCAGTTCTTC. Residues: CASSQDWASGNEQFF.

J is TRBJ2-1 and V is TRBV27; no firm D call. The germline gives CDR1 MNHEY, CDR2 SMNVEV (reference sequence). The CDR3 has 14 residues. V lost 3 bases, J lost 2 bases, and 8 bases lay in between. In nucleotides, the CDR3 is TGTGCCAGCAGTTTCCCCCCGACCTACAATGAGCAGTTCTTC. This gives the protein CASSFPPTYNEQFF.

The genes are TRBV9 and TRBJ2-1; 9 bases fit TRBD2. The junction had 2 bases not matched to a gene; V was cut back by 0 bases and J by 4 bases. CDR1 and CDR2 from the germline V gene are SGDLS and YYNGEE. The CDR3 has 15 amino acids. The CDR3 spells CASSVEAGGYNEQFF. The CDR3 region has the DNA TGTGCCAGCAGCGTAGAAGCGGGAGGTTACAATGAGCAGTTCTTC.

The J gene is TRBJ1-2, the V gene TRBV6-5, with a tentative D call TRBD1 (5 bases). The CDR3 totals 14 residues. Germline-derived CDR1 and CDR2 are MNHEY and SVGAGI. V lost 6 bases, J lost 4 bases, and 15 bases lay in between. CDR3 DNA: TGTGCCAGCAGGAGAGACAGCCTACGCTATGGCTACACCTTC. Amino acids: CASRRDSLRYGYTF.

This clone occurred a few times. The chain recombines TRBV30 with TRBJ2-6, with a weak D call TRBD1 (7 bases). The CDR3 has 15 residues. Trimming pared 7 bases from V and 1 base from J, leaving 14 bases between. CDR1 and CDR2 (germline): GTSNPN, SVGIG (reference sequence). CDR3 DNA: TGTGCCTACGGTCAGGGGGGATCTGGGGCCAACGTCCTGACTTTC. Translation: CAYGQGGSGANVLTF. Looking up the rest from reference TRBV30 and TRBJ2-6 gives the full variable domain: SQTIHQWPATLVQPVGSPLSLECTVEGTSNPNLYWYRQAAGRGLQLLFYSVGIGQISSEVPQNLSASRPQDRQFILSSKKLLLSDSGFYLCAYGQGGSGANVLTFGAGSRLTVL.

The chain is built from TRBV30 and TRBJ2-5; tentatively, D is TRBD2 (6 bases). Germline V gene lookup returns CDR1 GTSNPN and CDR2 SVGIG (reference sequence). Trimming removed 3 bases at V and 1 base at J, with 15 bases between. This CDR3 has 15 residues. The CDR3 region is CAWRVGGGFQETQYF. The DNA for the CDR3 is TGTGCCTGGAGGGTCGGCGGAGGGTTCCAAGAGACCCAGTACTTC.

CDR3 bases: TGTGCCAGCAGTTACTCCACCGAGGGACTCAATGAGCAGTTCTTC. It codes for CASSYSTEGLNEQFF. J is TRBJ2-1 and V is TRBV6-6, with D perhaps matching TRBD2 (6 bases). This CDR3 is 15 amino acids long. CDR1 is MNHNY and CDR2 is SVGAGI in the germline V gene (reference sequence). The V end was cut by 0 bases, the J end by 6 bases, with 12 bases between.

This chain uses TRBV19 with TRBJ1-1; possible D gene TRBD1, 5 bases. V gave up 6 bases and J gave up 1 base, with 9 bases separating them. CDR1 and CDR2 (germline): LNHDA, SQIVND (reference sequence). The CDR3 covers 13 residues. CDR3 coding DNA: TGTGCCAGTAGCTTGACAGCGAACACTGAAGCTTTCTTT. Protein product: CASSLTANTEAFF.

J is TRBJ1-6 and V is TRBV7-9; no definite D call. Germline V gives CDR1 SEHNR, CDR2 FQNEAQ (reference sequence). The CDR3 is 13 residues long. The V and J ends lost 2 bases and 9 bases respectively, with 8 bases between them. The CDR3 loop is CASSLTGTSPLHF. The CDR3 nucleotides read TGTGCCAGCAGCTTAACGGGAACTTCACCCCTCCACTTT.

This clone was recorded a few times. V is TRBV11-2 and J is TRBJ2-7; a weak D match, TRBD2 (5 bases). Deletions cut 0 bases from V and 7 bases from J, with 10 bases between. This CDR3 is 13 amino acids long. CDR1 and CDR2 (germline): SGHAT, FQNNGV. In DNA, the CDR3 is TGTGCCAGCAGCTTAGATCTGCCGGGGGAGCAGTACTTC. It specifies CASSLDLPGEQYF.

V gene TRBV12-3 or TRBV12-4 combines with J gene TRBJ1-5; D remains ambiguous. V shed 3 bases and J shed 0 bases, with 3 bases lying between them. There are 13 residues in the CDR3. CDR3 bases: TGTGCCAGCAGTTTGAATAGCAATCAGCCCCAGCATTTT. The encoded protein is CASSLNSNQPQHF.

This chain connects TRBV5-1 to TRBJ2-7; 7 bases line up with TRBD2. Per germline, CDR1 SGHRS and CDR2 YFSETQ. Trimming at V came to 3 bases and at J to 6 bases, leaving 3 bases not matched to a gene. The CDR3 is 12 residues long. The CDR3 is CASSSPSGEQYF. CDR3 coding DNA: TGCGCCAGCAGCTCCCCTAGCGGCGAGCAGTACTTC.

V usage is TRBV19 and J usage is TRBJ1-1, with D possibly matching TRBD1 (6 bases). The germline gives CDR1 LNHDA, CDR2 SQIVND (reference sequence). V was clipped by 9 bases and J by 5 bases, with 16 bases between them. CDR3 length equals 13 residues. CDR3 sequence (DNA): TGTGCCAGCCGTCAGGGGAGAGGGACTGAAGCTTTCTTT. This translates into CASRQGRGTEAFF.

The CDR3 reads CASSPRSTGGYEQYF. CDR3 DNA sequence: TGTGCCAGCTCACCACGATCGACAGGGGGCTACGAGCAGTACTTC. This sequence joins TRBV18 and TRBJ2-7, with TRBD1 matching over 9 bases. V gave up 1 base and J gave up 3 bases; unmatched junction bases: 4. CDR1 is KGHSH, CDR2 LQKENI, per germline. The CDR3 consists of 15 residues.

The V call is TRBV14, the J call TRBJ1-2; TRBD1 might be the D (5 bases). Germline V gene lookup returns CDR1 SGHDN and CDR2 FVKESK. V gave up 0 bases and J gave up 8 bases, with 13 bases separating them. The CDR3 contains 14 residues. CDR3 nucleotide sequence: TGTGCCAGCAGCCAAGAACGGCAGGGTTTCGGCTACACCTTC. It encodes CASSQERQGFGYTF.

J is TRBJ1-5 and V is TRBV30; weak D call: TRBD1 (5 bases). V dropped 2 bases and J dropped 9 bases, with 11 bases sitting between them. Germline V gives CDR1 GTSNPN, CDR2 SVGIG (reference sequence). The CDR3 covers 12 residues. CDR3 residues: CAWSRGVGPQHF. The CDR3 DNA reads TGTGCCTGGAGTAGAGGGGTTGGGCCCCAGCATTTT.

The V call is TRBV2, the J call TRBJ1-5; 10 positions match TRBD1. The CDR3 is 15 residues long. CDR1 is SNHLY, CDR2 FYNNEI, per germline. V was pared by 8 bases and J by 7 bases, with 11 bases of the junction left unmatched. The CDR3: CASALRQGAKQPQHF. DNA for the CDR3: TGTGCCAGCGCCCTTCGACAGGGGGCGAAACAGCCCCAGCATTTT. The variable domain in full, completed from reference TRBV2 and TRBJ1-5, reads EPEVTQTPSHQVTQMGQEVILRCVPISNHLYFYWYRQILGQKVEFLVSFYNNEISEKSEIFDDQFSVERPDGSNFTLKIRSTKLEDSAMYFCASALRQGAKQPQHFGDGTRLSIL.

The V gene is TRBV6-6, the J gene TRBJ1-5, with 7 bases lining up with TRBD1. Trimming removed 6 bases from V and 0 bases from J; junction bases left unmatched: 8. Germline CDR1 MNHNY, CDR2 SVGAGI (reference sequence). This CDR3 contains 16 residues. DNA of the CDR3: TGTGCCAGCAGCAGACAGGGCTTCCCTAGCAATCAGCCCCAGCATTTT. Its protein product is CASSRQGFPSNQPQHF.

The rearrangement uses TRBV7-9 and TRBJ1-3; unclear D gene. Germline V gives CDR1 SEHNR, CDR2 FQNEAQ (reference sequence). CDR3 length equals 14 residues. V was trimmed by 7 bases and J by 1 base, leaving 11 bases between them. CDR3 sequence (DNA): TGTGCCAGCAACCCAGACACTTCTGGAAACACCATATATTTT. Its protein product is CASNPDTSGNTIYF.

J is TRBJ2-1 and V is TRBV12-5, with 9 bases matching TRBD1. The V segment lost 3 bases and the J segment 11 bases; nucleotides outside the gene matches: 8. This CDR3 is 14 amino acids long. Germline-derived CDR1 and CDR2 are LGHNT and FRNRAP. The DNA of the CDR3 is TGTGCTAGTGGTTTACTACAGGGGGCGGCGAAGCAGTTCTTC. Residues: CASGLLQGAAKQFF.

V is TRBV9 and J is TRBJ1-4; no clear D gene. This CDR3 has 15 amino acids. In germline, CDR1 is SGDLS, CDR2 YYNGEE. V was pared by 0 bases and J by 0 bases, with 6 bases between. The CDR3: CASSVGSATNEKLFF. For the CDR3, the DNA is TGTGCCAGCAGCGTAGGGTCTGCAACTAATGAAAAACTGTTTTTT.

The chain is built from TRBV6-5 and TRBJ1-6; no clear D gene. Germline CDR1 and CDR2: MNHEY and SVGAGI. The CDR3 has 14 residues. Trimming left V 6 bases short and J 6 bases short, with 12 bases between. The CDR3 region is CASRVSPVNSPLHF. The DNA for the CDR3 is TGTGCCAGCAGGGTCTCTCCCGTTAATTCACCCCTCCACTTT.